The TCR beta chain described here comes from a study of tumor and adjacent non-tumor tissue in lung cancer. A modified ARM-PCR protocol with three rounds of nested PCR amplified TCRbeta. TCRdb reanalysed the multiplex PCR reads using MiXCR and keeps one entry per CDR3 protein. The sample lists 90,000 to 100,000 distinct CDR3 sequences; more than 80% were seen once. Findings of the study overall: Tumor repertoires had a smaller top 100 clone share than normal lung.

CDR3 length equals 14 residues. Germline lookup yields CDR1 LGHNA and CDR2 YNFKEQ. This clonotype was recorded once. Its antigen is currently unknown. One junction end does not reproduce the germline sequence, and a read error may be involved. RNA was extracted from bulk tissue without any cell sorting. This non-tumor lung sample came from over 3 cm beyond the tumor edge. The TCR sequence derives from a man aged 55 to 70 with small cell lung cancer. This chain connects TRBV4-2 to TRBJ2-7; 9 bases line up with TRBD1. What was sequenced was distant non-tumor lung tissue. The CDR3 sequence: CASSRPGQGGEQYF. CDR3 coding DNA: TGTGCTAGCAGCCGACCGGGACAGGGAGGCGAGCAGTACTTC.